The TCR beta chain under discussion was sequenced for a study of blood T cell repertoires in COVID-19. Study-wide background: Researchers got acute and convalescent COVID-19 samples from the United States, Italy and Spain. T cells, B-cell-depleted T cells, or PBMCs supplied cDNA or gDNA.

Methods used by the authors: Estimation of nucleated cell counts was performed using reference gene primer amplification. Sequenced by immunoSEQ multiplex PCR; TCRdb stores in-frame clones only, minus some. V, J and clone size are those of that table, while D and trimming were read from the DNA. This repertoire shows a few hundred thousand clones, 85% found once; its top ten account for 7.2%. The sample taken for sequencing was peripheral blood. This receptor was taken from a human donor in a cohort sampled during active COVID-19.

The CDR3 sequence is CASSETADTQYF. Here the CDR3 DNA reads TGCGCCAGCAGTGAAACAGCAGATACGCAGTATTTT. The chain has TRBV10-1 and TRBJ2-3; D not certain. The length of the CDR3 is 12 residues. Germline V lookup: CDR1 WNHNN, CDR2 SYGVQD (reference sequence). V was shortened by 3 bases and J by 4 bases, with 5 bases between the two germline ends.